The 25 T cell receptor beta chains below all came from one sample that was sequenced in a study of early T cells in non-severe SARS-CoV-2 infection. TCRdb recomputed calls from the 5' RACE reads with MiXCR, one row per CDR3 protein. The data contain 55,000 or so distinct CDR3 sequences, 12% of them singletons. Sequencing used whole blood. The receptors here all came from an adult who was a healthcare worker with PCR-confirmed SARS-CoV-2 infection or an uninfected control (not recorded which).

This clonotype has just a few counts. The chain has TRBV4-3 and TRBJ2-2, with TRBD2 as a possible D gene (6 bases). Germline V gene sequence: CDR1 LGHNA, CDR2 YSLEER. V gave up 3 bases and J gave up 8 bases, with 10 bases separating them. The CDR3 spans 13 residues. CDR3 DNA: TGCGCCAGCAGCCAGGCCCGGGGGGGGGAGCTGTTTTTT. This gives the protein CASSQARGGELFF.

This clonotype came up many times. The genes are TRBV10-3 and TRBJ2-5, with 9 bases matching TRBD2. The V segment lost 4 bases and the J segment 5 bases; nucleotides outside the gene matches: 5. The germline V gene encodes CDR1 ENHRY and CDR2 SYGVKD. This CDR3 is built from 14 residues. The CDR3 DNA is TGTGCCATCAGTGCCGCGGGGGGGTATGAGACCCAGTACTTC. As protein: CAISAAGGYETQYF.

This clonotype has just a few counts. This chain joins TRBV7-8 and TRBJ2-3; tentatively, D is TRBD2 (6 bases). Germline V gene lookup returns CDR1 SGHVS and CDR2 FQNEAQ. The CDR3 is 17 amino acids. Trimming pared 0 bases from V and 2 bases from J, leaving 15 bases between. The CDR3 DNA follows: TGTGCCAGCAGCTTAGCGCGGGGTCTAGCGAACACAGATACGCAGTATTTT. Amino acids: CASSLARGLANTDTQYF.

The V gene is TRBV20-1, the J gene TRBJ2-5; possible D gene TRBD1, 5 bases. CDR1 and CDR2 from the germline V gene are DFQATT and SNEGSKA (reference sequence). Trimming pared 4 bases from V and 4 bases from J, leaving 16 bases between. This CDR3 is built from 14 residues. CDR3: CSATLYRGAETQYF. The CDR3 bases are TGCAGTGCTACACTCTATAGGGGTGCAGAGACCCAGTACTTC.

The sample holds many counts of this clonotype. The chain carries TRBV20-1 and TRBJ1-5, with D unclear. Germline assignment: CDR1 DFQATT and CDR2 SNEGSKA (reference sequence). This CDR3 spans 12 amino acids. Trimming cost V 6 bases and J 1 base, with 7 bases left between them. CDR3 sequence: CSALDSNQPQHF. CDR3 DNA: TGCAGTGCGCTGGACAGCAATCAGCCCCAGCATTTT.

This clonotype was recorded a few times. The CDR3, as DNA: TGCGCCAGCAGTCATAACCAAGAGACCCAGTACTTC. It is translated as CASSHNQETQYF. The rearrangement uses TRBV10-2 and TRBJ2-5, with D hard to call. This CDR3 has 12 residues. V was shortened by 5 bases and J by 0 bases, with 4 bases between the two germline ends. Germline-derived CDR1 and CDR2 are WSHSY and SAAADI.

For this clonotype: This clone may be a read error of a much larger clone one base away. This chain links TRBV6-4 with TRBJ2-6, with D tentatively TRBD1 or TRBD2 (5 bases each). This CDR3 comprises 16 residues. Germline CDR1 reads MRHNA; CDR2 reads SNTAGT. CDR3 loop: CASSEEVRSGANVQTF. As DNA, the CDR3 is TGTGCCAGCAGTGAGGAGGTCCGCTCTGGGGCCAACGTCCAGACTTTC.

This clonotype is categorized as medium-sized. This chain joins TRBV5-1 and TRBJ2-1, with 11 positions matching TRBD2. Germline values: CDR1 SGHRS, CDR2 YFSETQ. This CDR3 has 14 residues. The junction had 6 bases not matched to a gene; V was cut back by 5 bases and J by 8 bases. CDR3 in amino acids: CASSLYSGGDEQFF. In DNA, the CDR3 is TGCGCCAGCAGTCTATATAGCGGGGGGGATGAGCAGTTCTTC.

The genes are TRBV6-5 and TRBJ2-2; 8 bases line up with TRBD2. The CDR3 contains 16 residues. Germline V gene data show CDR1 as MNHEY and CDR2 as SVGAGI. J was trimmed by 3 bases and V by 6 bases; bases with no gene match: 9. Written as DNA, the CDR3 is TGTGCCAGCAGGCCATACGGGGGGGCAGACACCGGGGAGCTGTTTTTT. Its translation: CASRPYGGADTGELFF.

The J gene is TRBJ1-1, the V gene TRBV4-3, with D perhaps matching TRBD1 (6 bases). The germline gives CDR1 LGHNA, CDR2 YSLEER. Trimming pared 1 base from V and 3 bases from J, leaving 15 bases between. This CDR3 comprises 16 residues. For the CDR3, the DNA is TGCGCCAGCAGCCAAGGCCTAGGGGGAGAGTACACTGAAGCTTTCTTT. This codes for CASSQGLGGEYTEAFF.

The V call is TRBV5-1, the J call TRBJ1-1; a weak D match, TRBD1 (5 bases). The CDR3 consists of 12 residues. The germline V and J ends were trimmed by 1 base and 7 bases, with 8 bases remaining between them. Germline CDR1 is SGHRS and CDR2 is YFSETQ. CDR3 amino acids: CASSLSGHEAFF. The CDR3 nucleotides are TGCGCCAGCAGCTTGTCGGGGCATGAAGCTTTCTTT.

J is TRBJ1-1 and V is TRBV7-9; maybe TRBD1 (5 bases). V was cut by 3 bases and J by 4 bases, with 12 bases left in between. The CDR3 sequence is 14 residues long. Germline V gene sequence: CDR1 SEHNR, CDR2 FQNEAQ (reference sequence). The CDR3 spells CASSFWDRSTEAFF. As DNA, the CDR3 is TGTGCCAGCAGCTTTTGGGACCGCTCCACTGAAGCTTTCTTT.

This clonotype was detected a few times. The chain combines TRBV3-1 with TRBJ2-7, with no clear D. This CDR3 has 14 amino acids. Germline CDR1 and CDR2: LGHDT and YNNKEL (reference sequence). V lost 5 bases, J lost 3 bases, and 14 bases lay in between. DNA of the CDR3: TGTGCCAGCAGCATCGGACCCCAGATCTACGAGCAGTACTTC. Translated: CASSIGPQIYEQYF.

The chain has TRBV28 and TRBJ2-5; tentatively, D is TRBD2 (6 bases). V shed 5 bases and J shed 0 bases, with 13 bases lying between them. Looked up from germline, CDR1 is MDHEN and CDR2 is SYDVKM. There are 15 residues in the CDR3. CDR3 amino acids: CASSPREVYQETQYF. The CDR3 nucleotides read TGTGCCAGCAGTCCGAGGGAGGTCTACCAAGAGACCCAGTACTTC.

This clonotype occurred a few times. The genes are TRBV20-1 and TRBJ2-5; 8 bases agree with TRBD2. The germline V gene has CDR1 DFQATT and CDR2 SNEGSKA (reference sequence). V shed 0 bases, J shed 1 base, and the junction held 7 bases outside the gene matches. The CDR3 totals 16 residues. CDR3 DNA: TGCAGTGCTAGAGATTACCAGCGGGGGACCCAAGAGACCCAGTACTTC. Its translation is CSARDYQRGTQETQYF.

The rearrangement links TRBV20-1 to TRBJ1-1; D gene ambiguous. The V gene lost 0 bases and the J gene lost 5 bases, with 13 bases spanning the gap. The CDR3 spans 14 residues. Germline CDR1 DFQATT, CDR2 SNEGSKA (reference sequence). CDR3 sequence (DNA): TGCAGTGCTAGAGATCGCCCCGGAGGGACTGAAGCTTTCTTT. The encoded protein is CSARDRPGGTEAFF.

The V gene is TRBV29-1, the J gene TRBJ2-7; 7 bases are a match to TRBD1. The CDR3 contains 13 residues. Germline trimming cut 6 bases from V and 2 bases from J; bases unmatched to any gene: 7. CDR1 is SQVTM and CDR2 is ANQGSEA in the germline V gene. CDR3 DNA: TGCAGCGTCTACGGGACAGACCCCTACGAGCAGTACTTC. This sequence encodes CSVYGTDPYEQYF.

This clonotype was counted many times. The J gene is TRBJ1-1, the V gene TRBV20-1, with a possible D match to TRBD1 (5 bases). The CDR3 extends over 14 amino acids. Germline-derived CDR1 and CDR2 are DFQATT and SNEGSKA (reference sequence). Trimming removed 1 base from V and 3 bases from J, with 12 bases in between. DNA for the CDR3: TGCAGTGCTAGAGCCCGGGGCGGACACACTGAAGCTTTCTTT. It codes for CSARARGGHTEAFF.

As to this clonotype: This clone may be a read error of a much larger clone one base away. V usage is TRBV2 and J usage is TRBJ2-7, with 8 bases identical to TRBD1. Trimming took 9 bases from V and 4 from J; bases not matched to a gene: 20. The CDR3 covers 17 residues. The germline gives CDR1 SNHLY, CDR2 FYNNEI. CDR3 sequence: CASSGGFKMLSRYEQYF. DNA of the CDR3: TGTGCCAGTTCAGGGGGCTTCAAAATGTTGTCGCGGTACGAGCAGTACTTC.

This clonotype was picked up many times. The genes are TRBV5-1 and TRBJ1-6; D remains unclear. Germline lookup yields CDR1 SGHRS and CDR2 YFSETQ. The CDR3 has 15 amino acids. Trimming shortened V by 0 bases and J by 10 bases, and 14 bases separated the two germline ends. This CDR3 reads CASSLEHSPSSPLHF. Here the CDR3 DNA reads TGCGCCAGCAGCTTGGAGCATAGCCCCAGCTCACCCCTCCACTTT.

This clonotype was recorded only once. The CDR3 does not end in the conserved phenylalanine or tryptophan, so this is likely a read error. This chain joins TRBV20-1 and TRBJ1-4; tentative D call: TRBD1 (5 bases). The CDR3 runs to 12 residues. Germline values: CDR1 DFQATT, CDR2 SNEGSKA (reference sequence). In nucleotides, the CDR3 is TGCAGCGCCCCGGTGAGGGACGAAAAACTGTTTATT. Translation: CSAPVRDEKLFI.

This clonotype was counted only a few times. The chain is built from TRBV29-1 and TRBJ1-1; D is unresolved. This CDR3 has 13 amino acids. Trimming took 0 bases from V and 4 from J, leaving 9 bases between them. Germline V gene data show CDR1 as SQVTM and CDR2 as ANQGSEA. CDR3 in amino acids: CSVEELIGTEAFF. CDR3 bases: TGCAGCGTTGAAGAGTTGATTGGCACTGAAGCTTTCTTT.

This clonotype was found many times. The V gene is TRBV5-1, the J gene TRBJ2-7; a weak D match, TRBD2 (6 bases). V was clipped by 0 bases and J by 3 bases, with 13 bases between them. Germline CDR1 SGHRS, CDR2 YFSETQ. The CDR3 length is 15 residues. CDR3 sequence: CASSLAGGSGYEQYF. The DNA of the CDR3 is TGCGCCAGCAGCTTGGCCGGAGGTAGCGGCTACGAGCAGTACTTC.

A few counts support this clonotype. The gene calls are TRBV7-2 and TRBJ1-2; unclear D gene. This CDR3 contains 13 residues. Germline CDR1 reads SGHTA; CDR2 reads FQGNSA. The V gene lost 4 bases and the J gene lost 8 bases, with 14 bases spanning the gap. The CDR3 DNA follows: TGTGCCAGCAGCTGGAAGGTCGGCCAGGGCTACACCTTC. Protein product: CASSWKVGQGYTF.

CDR3 DNA sequence: TGTGCCAGCAGCTTGGGAATGGAGTCCTACGAGCAGTACTTC. This translates into CASSLGMESYEQYF. The V and J genes are TRBV5-6 and TRBJ2-7; D is unclear. With 0 bases removed from V and 1 base from J, the gap between germline ends came to 8 bases. The CDR3 is made up of 14 amino acids. Germline V gene data show CDR1 as SGHDT and CDR2 as YYEEEE.